This TCR beta chain was recorded in a study of metastatic and nonmetastatic thyroid tumors. Germline values: CDR1 SGHVS, CDR2 FQNEAQ. V gave up 5 bases and J gave up 6 bases, with 13 bases separating them. This CDR3 region has 13 residues. In the study's own analysis: The study built a papillary thyroid cancer distant-metastasis classifier from CDR3 differences across clinicopathological groups. TCRdb reanalyzed the PCR reads via MiXCR. V and J calls and clone size were set by TCRdb, not the authors. This repertoire shows 30,000 to 45,000 clones, approximately 31% found once; its top ten account for about 16%. None of the patients had undergone any treatment ahead of thyroid surgery.

The receptor's source is a female donor with papillary thyroid cancer or a benign thyroid nodule (not recorded which). Some clones in this sample may be carry-over from other donors' samples. V usage is TRBV7-8 and J usage is TRBJ1-2; tentative D call: TRBD1 (5 bases). Sequencing was done on a sample of tumor tissue. CDR3 protein: CASSGGGVDGYTF. CDR3 bases: TGTGCCAGCAGCGGAGGAGGGGTTGATGGCTACACCTTC. Complete variable domain (other parts from reference TRBV7-8 and TRBJ1-2): GAGVSQSPRYKVAKRGQDVALRCDPISGHVSLFWYQQALGQGPEFLTYFQNEAQLDKSGLPSDRFFAERPEGSVSTLKIQRTQQEDSAVYLCASSGGGVDGYTFGSGTRLTVV.